What follows are 3 T cell receptor beta chains derived from one specimen sequenced in a study of OX40 agonist ivuxolimab in advanced cancers. Sequencing was performed with immunoSEQ multiplex PCR; in TCRdb, only in-frame clones are kept and a portion is missing. The sample records 30,000 to 45,000 clones, around 86% being singletons. The starting material was CD4+ or CD8+ T cells sorted from blood, obtained in a trial of the OX40 agonist ivuxolimab. These receptors came from an adult with an advanced solid tumor such as melanoma, head and neck, liver or kidney cancer.

The chain is built from TRBV11-2 and TRBJ2-1, with TRBD1 matching over 7 bases. This CDR3 contains 15 residues. V shed 5 bases, J shed 0 bases, and the junction held 4 bases outside the gene matches. CDR1 is SGHAT and CDR2 is FQNNGV in the germline V gene. The CDR3 sequence is CASSPAGGSYNEQFF. The CDR3 DNA reads as TGTGCCAGCAGCCCTGCAGGGGGCTCCTACAATGAGCAGTTCTTC.

The rearrangement uses TRBV9 and TRBJ2-1, with 13 bases matching TRBD2. V gave up 0 bases and J gave up 3 bases; unmatched junction bases: 3. The CDR3 is 17 amino acids. Germline V gene sequence: CDR1 SGDLS, CDR2 YYNGEE. CDR3 coding DNA: TGTGCCAGCAGCGTAGGAGGACTAGCGGGAGTCTACAATGAGCAGTTCTTC. Translating gives CASSVGGLAGVYNEQFF.

The V and J genes are TRBV6-5 and TRBJ2-5; 10 nucleotides match TRBD1. The DNA end lines up better with TRBJ2-7; the J call may be wrong. Germline CDR1 and CDR2: MNHEY and SVGAGI. CDR3 length: 14 residues. DNA for the CDR3: TGTGCCAGCAGGCGGGACAGGGGCGGGGACGAGCAGTACTTC. Translation: CASRRDRGGDEQYF.